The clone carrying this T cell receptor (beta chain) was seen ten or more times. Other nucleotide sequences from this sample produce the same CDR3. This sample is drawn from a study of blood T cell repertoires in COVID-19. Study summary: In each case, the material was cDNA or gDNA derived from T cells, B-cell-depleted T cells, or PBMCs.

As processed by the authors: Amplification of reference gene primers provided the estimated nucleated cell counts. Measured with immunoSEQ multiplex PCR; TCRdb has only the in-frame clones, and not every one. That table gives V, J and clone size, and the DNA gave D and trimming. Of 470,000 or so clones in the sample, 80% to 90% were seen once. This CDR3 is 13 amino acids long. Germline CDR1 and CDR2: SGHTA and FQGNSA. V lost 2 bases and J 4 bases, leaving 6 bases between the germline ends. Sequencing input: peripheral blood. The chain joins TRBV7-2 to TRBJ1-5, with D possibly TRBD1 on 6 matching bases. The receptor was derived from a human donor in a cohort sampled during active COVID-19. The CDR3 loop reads CASSLRGNQPQHF. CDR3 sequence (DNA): TGTGCCAGCAGCTTAAGGGGGAATCAGCCCCAGCATTTT.